This T cell receptor beta chain emerged from a study of blood T cell repertoires in COVID-19. Study-wide context: Acute and convalescent COVID-19 samples came from the United States, Italy and Spain.

This clone was counted only a few times. Using immunoSEQ multiplex PCR, the repertoire was profiled, and TCRdb retains in-frame clones only, with some absent. The sample has 150,000 to 200,000 clones; around 82% are singletons. This sequence was found in a woman aged 55-70 years with acute COVID-19. The source material was PBMCs or T cells enriched from blood (not recorded which).

CDR3 nucleotide sequence: TGTGCCAGCAGTTTCCAGGACAGGAACAATGAGCAGTTCTTC. Protein: CASSFQDRNNEQFF. The rearrangement uses TRBV27 and TRBJ2-1, with 7 bases lining up with TRBD1. Germline V gene lookup returns CDR1 MNHEY and CDR2 SMNVEV (reference sequence). J gave up 5 bases and V 3 bases, and 4 bases lay outside the gene matches. This CDR3 is 14 amino acids long.